One and the same sample provided the 20 T cell receptor beta chains below, sequenced in a study of OX40 agonist ivuxolimab in advanced cancers. Produced via immunoSEQ multiplex PCR; TCRdb's table is partial and in-frame only. The table has 40,000 or so clones, nearly 85% seen once. The material sequenced was CD4+ or CD8+ T cells sorted from blood, taken in a trial of the OX40 agonist ivuxolimab. All receptors derive from an adult with an advanced solid tumor such as melanoma, head and neck, liver or kidney cancer.

This chain links TRBV13 with TRBJ1-5; D is undetermined. Trimming took off 5 bases at V and 3 bases at J, with 5 bases between the two ends. CDR3 length: 12 residues. The germline gives CDR1 PRHDT, CDR2 FYEKMQ (reference sequence). CDR3 coding DNA: TGTGCCAGCAGCCGCGACAATCAGCCCCAGCATTTT. Amino acid sequence: CASSRDNQPQHF.

For this clone: Other DNA variants within this sample encode the same CDR3. The chain couples TRBV11-2 to TRBJ2-1; no definite D call. Germline-derived CDR1 and CDR2 are SGHAT and FQNNGV. The germline V and J ends were trimmed by 1 base and 0 bases, with 4 bases remaining between them. The CDR3 length is 14 residues. The CDR3 here is CASSLAGSYNEQFF. CDR3 in DNA: TGTGCCAGCAGCTTAGCCGGCTCCTACAATGAGCAGTTCTTC. Full variable domain (outside the CDR3, taken from reference TRBV11-2 and TRBJ2-1): EAGVAQSPRYKIIEKRQSVAFWCNPISGHATLYWYQQILGQGPKLLIQFQNNGVVDDSQLPKDRFSAERLKGVDSTLKIQPAKLEDSAVYLCASSLAGSYNEQFFGPGTRLTVL.

The chain has TRBV23-1 and TRBJ2-1; maybe TRBD2 (6 bases). TRBV23-1 is given ORF status, its function remaining uncertain. This CDR3 comprises 14 residues. Trimming cost V 1 base and J 7 bases, with 11 bases left between them. CDR3 sequence: CASSQYDRENEQFF. CDR3 nucleotide sequence: TGCGCCAGCAGTCAATACGACCGGGAGAATGAGCAGTTCTTC.

The gene calls are TRBV7-8 and TRBJ1-6; D is possibly TRBD1 (6 bases). This CDR3 has 17 residues. Germline-derived CDR1 and CDR2 are SGHVS and FQNEAQ. Between the trimmed V and J ends, which lost 4 bases and 3 bases, there was a span of 16 bases. CDR3: CASSYTGTQGYNSPLHF. CDR3 in DNA: TGTGCCAGCAGCTACACAGGGACCCAGGGCTATAATTCACCCCTCCACTTT.

The genes are TRBV5-4 and TRBJ2-2, with 7 nucleotides matching TRBD2. Trimming took 3 bases from V and 5 from J; bases not matched to a gene: 10. Germline loops: CDR1 SGHNT, CDR2 YYREEE (reference sequence). The CDR3 loop spans 16 amino acids. The CDR3 protein is CASSSGGLAATGELFF. DNA for the CDR3: TGTGCCAGCAGCTCCGGAGGGCTAGCGGCGACCGGGGAGCTGTTTTTT.

V gene TRBV4-3 combines with J gene TRBJ2-1; 9 positions agree with TRBD2. Trimming at V came to 1 base and at J to 6 bases, leaving 7 bases not matched to a gene. The length of the CDR3 is 16 residues. Germline CDR1 reads LGHNA; CDR2 reads YSLEER. CDR3 amino acids: CASSQVMRGGTNEQFF. The CDR3, as DNA: TGCGCCAGCAGCCAAGTCATGCGGGGGGGAACCAATGAGCAGTTCTTC.

The chain uses TRBV19 and TRBJ2-1, with D perhaps TRBD1 or TRBD2 (5 bases each). Germline loops: CDR1 LNHDA, CDR2 SQIVND (reference sequence). There are 14 residues in the CDR3. V was cut by 9 bases and J by 1 base, with 13 bases left in between. The CDR3 sequence is CASARGLSYNEQFF. The CDR3 nucleotides read TGTGCCAGCGCCCGGGGCTTATCCTACAATGAGCAGTTCTTC.

V usage is TRBV7-8 and J usage is TRBJ2-5; no reliable D call. This CDR3 contains 12 residues. V lost 2 bases and J 5 bases, leaving 6 bases between the germline ends. CDR1 and CDR2 from the germline V gene are SGHVS and FQNEAQ. The CDR3 loop is CASSLFTETQYF. Written as DNA, the CDR3 is TGTGCCAGCAGCTTATTTACCGAGACCCAGTACTTC.

This clone was detected only once. The genes are TRBV6-1 and TRBJ1-2; TRBD1 is a possible D gene (5 bases). Trimming took off 1 base at V and 14 bases at J, with 17 bases between the two ends. This CDR3 contains 13 residues. Germline V gene lookup returns CDR1 MNHNS and CDR2 SASEGT. DNA for the CDR3: TGTGCCAGCAGTGAAGAAGGGGACGGCGCTAGGACCTTC. It yields the protein CASSEEGDGARTF.

This clone showed up just a few times. The genes are TRBV30 and TRBJ2-5, with D unclear. The CDR3 runs 12 residues. With 3 bases removed from V and 5 bases from J, the gap between germline ends came to 10 bases. The V gene's germline CDR1 is GTSNPN and CDR2 SVGIG (reference sequence). The CDR3 sequence: CAWSGVGETQYF. CDR3 nucleotide sequence: TGTGCCTGGAGCGGCGTCGGGGAGACCCAGTACTTC.

The chain is built from TRBV5-3 and TRBJ2-5; 9 bases align to TRBD1. TRBV5-3 is given ORF status, its function remaining uncertain. Unmatched junction bases numbered 6, after V lost 3 bases and J lost 3 bases. CDR3 length: 15 residues. Written as DNA, the CDR3 is TGTGCCAGAAGCTATAAAAGACAGGGGGAAGAGACCCAGTACTTC. Translated, it gives CARSYKRQGEETQYF.

This chain links TRBV18 with TRBJ1-5; 7 bases fit TRBD1. Germline CDR1 is KGHSH and CDR2 is LQKENI. The CDR3 spans 16 residues. J gave up 2 bases and V 5 bases, and 9 bases lay outside the gene matches. CDR3 nucleotides: TGTGCCAGCTCAGCAAATCAGGGGGAGGGCAATCAGCCCCAGCATTTT. Encoded protein: CASSANQGEGNQPQHF. The full variable domain, in which reference TRBV18 and TRBJ1-5 provide the parts outside the CDR3, is NAGVMQNPRHLVRRRGQEARLRCSPMKGHSHVYWYRQLPEEGLKFMVYLQKENIIDESGMPKERFSAEFPKEGPSILRIQQVVRGDSAAYFCASSANQGEGNQPQHFGDGTRLSIL.

V and J are TRBV27 and TRBJ1-6; D not resolved. The germline CDR1 and CDR2 sequences are MNHEY and SMNVEV (reference sequence). The length of the CDR3 is 12 residues. Trimming pared 5 bases from V and 10 bases from J, leaving 9 bases between. The CDR3 is CASSKIESPLHF. The DNA of the CDR3 is TGTGCCAGCAGTAAGATAGAATCACCCCTCCACTTT.

The genes are TRBV6-6 and TRBJ2-1, with TRBD2 matching 11 bases. The CDR3 runs 15 residues. Germline CDR1 MNHNY, CDR2 SVGAGI (reference sequence). J gave up 9 bases and V 2 bases, and 6 bases lay outside the gene matches. CDR3 amino acids: CASSYRGLAAGEQFF. CDR3 coding DNA: TGTGCCAGCAGTTACCGGGGACTAGCGGCGGGTGAGCAGTTCTTC.

This clone was recorded once. J is TRBJ1-2 and V is TRBV9; D is uncertain. Between the trimmed V and J ends, which lost 4 bases and 2 bases, there was a span of 9 bases. Germline CDR1 and CDR2: SGDLS and YYNGEE. The CDR3 length is 13 residues. In DNA, the CDR3 is TGTGCCAGCAGCCAGGACCGAAACTATGGCTACACCTTC. Its translation is CASSQDRNYGYTF.

This clone has a handful of counts. The CDR3 reads CASSDSSGGADTQYF. The CDR3 DNA is TGTGCCAGCAGTGACTCTAGCGGGGGGGCAGATACGCAGTATTTT. The gene calls are TRBV6-4 and TRBJ2-3; 11 positions agree with TRBD2. The V and J ends lost 0 bases and 4 bases, in that order; junction bases with no gene match: 0. This CDR3 is 15 amino acids long. Germline CDR1 is MRHNA and CDR2 is SNTAGT.

The chain recombines TRBV11-2 with TRBJ2-1, with D unresolved. The CDR3 is made up of 12 amino acids. V was pared by 4 bases and J by 10 bases, with 11 bases between. Germline CDR1 and CDR2: SGHAT and FQNNGV. DNA for the CDR3: TGTGCCAGCAGCTCCTGGCAGGCGGAGCAGTTCTTC. Its protein is CASSSWQAEQFF. The variable domain in full, with the rest retrieved from reference TRBV11-2 and TRBJ2-1, is EAGVAQSPRYKIIEKRQSVAFWCNPISGHATLYWYQQILGQGPKLLIQFQNNGVVDDSQLPKDRFSAERLKGVDSTLKIQPAKLEDSAVYLCASSSWQAEQFFGPGTRLTVL.

The chain combines TRBV13 with TRBJ2-1; 12 nucleotides line up with TRBD2. CDR1 and CDR2 from the germline V gene are PRHDT and FYEKMQ (reference sequence). CDR3 size: 17 residues. V trimming: 5 bases; J trimming: 0 bases; junction bases outside the gene matches: 5. The CDR3 DNA follows: TGTGCCAGCAGCCTGGGACTAGCGGGTAGCTCCTACAATGAGCAGTTCTTC. This translates into CASSLGLAGSSYNEQFF. Together with reference TRBV13 and TRBJ2-1, the CDR3 gives the full variable domain: AAGVIQSPRHLIKEKRETATLKCYPIPRHDTVYWYQQGPGQDPQFLISFYEKMQSDKGSIPDRFSAQQFSDYHSELNMSSLELGDSALYFCASSLGLAGSSYNEQFFGPGTRLTVL.

This clone was detected a few times. The chain carries TRBV7-2 and TRBJ2-3, with D uncertain. Germline lookup yields CDR1 SGHTA and CDR2 FQGNSA. The length of the CDR3 is 12 residues. V shed 1 base and J shed 5 bases, with 4 bases lying between them. In nucleotides, the CDR3 is TGTGCCAGCAGCTTAGATGGAGATACGCAGTATTTT. Residues: CASSLDGDTQYF.

This chain links TRBV7-2 with TRBJ1-3; TRBD1 might be the D (6 bases). There are 17 residues in the CDR3. CDR1 is SGHTA, CDR2 FQGNSA, per germline. Trimming cost V 3 bases and J 0 bases, with 15 bases left between them. The CDR3 protein is CASSLDSSAHSGNTIYF. Written as DNA, the CDR3 is TGTGCCAGCAGCTTGGACAGCTCCGCACACTCTGGAAACACCATATATTTT.